Presented here are 17 T cell receptor beta chains from one specimen sequenced in a study of immune evolution from preneoplasia to lung adenocarcinoma. Clones were read by immunoSEQ multiplex PCR, and TCRdb kept only the in-frame ones, dropping some. The table has under 10,000 clones, approximately 83% seen once. The sequencing input was FFPE minimally invasive lung adenocarcinoma tissue. All receptors come from a person aged 65 to 79 with lung adenocarcinoma.

CDR3 in amino acids: CASRQNANTGELFF. For the CDR3, the DNA is TGTGCCAGCCGACAAAACGCGAACACCGGGGAGCTGTTTTTT. This chain joins TRBV6-1 and TRBJ2-2, with D hard to call. CDR1 MNHNS and CDR2 SASEGT come from the germline V gene. V dropped 8 bases and J dropped 0 bases, with 10 bases sitting between them. The CDR3 has 14 residues.

The chain recombines TRBV27 with TRBJ2-2; 10 positions match TRBD2. J was trimmed by 4 bases and V by 5 bases; bases with no gene match: 7. This CDR3 has 16 residues. The germline V gene has CDR1 MNHEY and CDR2 SMNVEV (reference sequence). The CDR3 DNA is TGTGCCAGCAGTATTCGGGTAGCGGGGGGCACCGGGGAGCTGTTTTTT. Its protein product is CASSIRVAGGTGELFF.

This rearrangement joins TRBV27 to TRBJ1-6, with D unresolved. Germline CDR1 and CDR2: MNHEY and SMNVEV (reference sequence). V was pared by 3 bases and J by 8 bases, with 5 bases between. The CDR3 covers 12 residues. CDR3 DNA: TGTGCCAGCAGTTTCATGGATTCACCCCTCCACTTT. Translated, it gives CASSFMDSPLHF.

V gene TRBV29-1 combines with J gene TRBJ1-1; D not resolved. The V end lost 6 bases, the J end lost 1 base, and 6 bases lay between the germline ends. The germline gives CDR1 SQVTM, CDR2 ANQGSEA. This CDR3 has 11 amino acids. The CDR3 nucleotides read TGCAGCGTCAGGAGGAACACTGAAGCTTTCTTT. This encodes CSVRRNTEAFF.

This sequence joins TRBV5-1 and TRBJ2-7; D might be TRBD2 (6 bases). This CDR3 region has 14 residues. Looked up from germline, CDR1 is SGHRS and CDR2 is YFSETQ. Trimming cost V 4 bases and J 4 bases, with 15 bases left between them. As DNA, the CDR3 is TGCGCCAGCAGCCCCCAGCGGGTACCTTACGAGCAGTACTTC. Protein sequence: CASSPQRVPYEQYF.

The table lists this clone with a few counts. In the same sample, other DNA sequences code for this CDR3. The V and J genes are TRBV5-1 and TRBJ1-1; no clear D gene. The CDR3 has 13 residues. V dropped 2 bases and J dropped 3 bases, with 8 bases sitting between them. Germline values: CDR1 SGHRS, CDR2 YFSETQ. In DNA, the CDR3 is TGCGCCAGCAGCTTCGGGTGGGACACTGAAGCTTTCTTT. Its translation: CASSFGWDTEAFF.

V usage is TRBV28 and J usage is TRBJ1-3; no reliable D call. V lost 6 bases and J lost 0, with 9 bases in between. CDR1 and CDR2 (germline): MDHEN, SYDVKM. CDR3 length: 14 residues. CDR3 loop: CASRTVNSGNTIYF. The CDR3 DNA sequence: TGTGCCAGCAGGACGGTGAACTCTGGAAACACCATATATTTT.

This clone showed up just a few times. Here the CDR3 reads CASSQKVHSGNTIYF. The CDR3 nucleotides are TGCGCCAGCAGCCAAAAGGTACACTCTGGAAACACCATATATTTT. The rearrangement joins TRBV4-1 to TRBJ1-3; D uncertain. V was trimmed by 2 bases and J by 0 bases, leaving 8 bases between them. The CDR3 loop spans 15 amino acids. The germline CDR1 and CDR2 sequences are MGHRA and YSYEKL.

This chain joins TRBV13 and TRBJ1-2, with 9 bases fitting TRBD1. Germline V gene lookup returns CDR1 PRHDT and CDR2 FYEKMQ (reference sequence). V was clipped by 5 bases and J by 0 bases; unmatched bases: 4. The CDR3 totals 15 residues. The CDR3 region has the DNA TGTGCCAGCAGCCTGGGACAGGGCGCTAACTATGGCTACACCTTC. Translation gives CASSLGQGANYGYTF.

The chain is built from TRBV7-6 and TRBJ2-7; 16 bases align to TRBD2. The CDR3 runs to 16 residues. Trimming cost V 4 bases and J 4 bases; bases outside gene matches: 4. Germline V gives CDR1 SGHVS, CDR2 FNYEAQ. In DNA form, the CDR3 reads TGTGCCAGCAGCTCGGGACTAGCGGGAGGGGTTTACGAGCAGTACTTC. It translates to CASSSGLAGGVYEQYF.

The V and J genes are TRBV28 and TRBJ1-4, with D perhaps TRBD1 (5 bases). V lost 2 bases and J 3 bases, leaving 10 bases between the germline ends. The CDR3 covers 15 residues. Germline V CDR1 and CDR2: MDHEN, SYDVKM. Written as DNA, the CDR3 is TGTGCCAGCAGTTTAGAGGCGGGGGCTAATGAAAAACTGTTTTTT. This codes for CASSLEAGANEKLFF.

This sequence joins TRBV9 and TRBJ1-3; 9 nucleotides match TRBD1. The ends lost 4 bases at V and 2 bases at J; junction bases unmatched: 4. Germline V gene lookup returns CDR1 SGDLS and CDR2 YYNGEE. This CDR3 has 15 residues. CDR3 loop: CASSPGDRAGNTIYF. The CDR3 region has the DNA TGTGCCAGCAGCCCCGGGGACAGGGCTGGAAACACCATATATTTT.

This clone was picked up a small number of times. This chain joins TRBV11-2 and TRBJ2-3, with a tentative D call TRBD1 (5 bases). Germline V gene data show CDR1 as SGHAT and CDR2 as FQNNGV. The CDR3 extends over 16 amino acids. The germline V and J ends were trimmed by 5 bases and 0 bases, with 15 bases remaining between them. The CDR3 DNA follows: TGTGCCAGCAGCCCGGTCTCAGGGCGTAGCACAGATACGCAGTATTTT. Its protein product is CASSPVSGRSTDTQYF.

This chain uses TRBV5-1 with TRBJ2-5, with 11 bases aligning to TRBD1. The length of the CDR3 is 15 residues. Germline V gene data show CDR1 as SGHRS and CDR2 as YFSETQ. The trim removed 4 bases at V and 0 bases at J, leaving 2 bases unmatched. The CDR3 nucleotides are TGCGCCAGCAGCGGGGGACAGGGGGACCAAGAGACCCAGTACTTC. Amino acid sequence: CASSGGQGDQETQYF.

The chain is built from TRBV9 and TRBJ2-3; 8 bases align to TRBD2. The CDR3 covers 13 residues. Germline V lookup: CDR1 SGDLS, CDR2 YYNGEE. The ends lost 2 bases at V and 5 bases at J; junction bases unmatched: 1. The CDR3 coding sequence is TGTGCCAGCAGCGTGCGGGGGGTAGATACGCAGTATTTT. Its protein is CASSVRGVDTQYF.

This rearrangement joins TRBV19 to TRBJ1-5, with D hard to call. V lost 7 bases to trimming and J lost 3 bases, with 10 bases between them. The CDR3 has 13 residues. Germline V gene data show CDR1 as LNHDA and CDR2 as SQIVND (reference sequence). The CDR3 region has the DNA TGTGCCAGTAACGATAGGTTCAATCAGCCCCAGCATTTT. Translating it yields CASNDRFNQPQHF.

CDR3 residues: CASRPIDFLAGTDTQYF. CDR3 DNA sequence: TGTGCCAGCAGACCAATAGACTTCTTGGCTGGCACAGATACGCAGTATTTT. This sequence joins TRBV11-2 and TRBJ2-3; D is undetermined. The V end lost 6 bases, the J end lost 1 base, and 20 bases lay between the germline ends. Per the germline V gene, CDR1 is SGHAT and CDR2 is FQNNGV. The CDR3 length is 17 residues.